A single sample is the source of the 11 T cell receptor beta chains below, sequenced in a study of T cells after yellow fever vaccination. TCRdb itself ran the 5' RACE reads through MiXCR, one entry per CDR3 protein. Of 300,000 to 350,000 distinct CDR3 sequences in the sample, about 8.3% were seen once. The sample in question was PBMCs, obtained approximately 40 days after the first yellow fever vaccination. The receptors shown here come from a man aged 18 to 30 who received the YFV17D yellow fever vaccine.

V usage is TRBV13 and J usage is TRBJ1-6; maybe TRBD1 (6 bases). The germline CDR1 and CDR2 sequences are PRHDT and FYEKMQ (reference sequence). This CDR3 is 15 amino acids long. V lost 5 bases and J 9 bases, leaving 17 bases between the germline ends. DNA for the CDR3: TGTGCCAGCAGCCGACAGGAGATAGAATCTTCACCCCTCCACTTT. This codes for CASSRQEIESSPLHF.

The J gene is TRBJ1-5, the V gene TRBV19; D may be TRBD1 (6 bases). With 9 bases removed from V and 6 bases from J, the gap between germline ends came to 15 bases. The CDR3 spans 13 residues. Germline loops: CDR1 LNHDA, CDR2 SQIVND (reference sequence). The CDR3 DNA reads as TGTGCCAGCCAGGGGCCGGGTAGTCAGCCCCAGCATTTT. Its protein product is CASQGPGSQPQHF.

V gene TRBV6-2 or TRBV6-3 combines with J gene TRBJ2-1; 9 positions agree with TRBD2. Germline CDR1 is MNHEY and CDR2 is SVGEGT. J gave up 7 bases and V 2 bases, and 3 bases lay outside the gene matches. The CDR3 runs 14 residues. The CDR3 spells CASSYMAGGNEQFF. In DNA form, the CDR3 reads TGTGCCAGCAGTTACATGGCGGGGGGGAATGAGCAGTTCTTC.

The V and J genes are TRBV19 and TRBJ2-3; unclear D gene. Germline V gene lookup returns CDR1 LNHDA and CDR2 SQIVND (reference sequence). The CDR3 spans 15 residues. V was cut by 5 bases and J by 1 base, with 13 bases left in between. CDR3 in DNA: TGTGCCAGTAGTTCCCGGGCCTTAGGCACAGATACGCAGTATTTT. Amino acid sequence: CASSSRALGTDTQYF.

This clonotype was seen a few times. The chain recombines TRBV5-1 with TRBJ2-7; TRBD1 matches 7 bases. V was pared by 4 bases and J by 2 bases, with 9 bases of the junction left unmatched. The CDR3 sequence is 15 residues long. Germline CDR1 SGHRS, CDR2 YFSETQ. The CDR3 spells CASSRSRDSTYEQYF. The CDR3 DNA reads TGCGCCAGCAGCCGAAGCCGGGACAGCACCTACGAGCAGTACTTC.

Written as DNA, the CDR3 is TGCAGTGCTAGAGATCGGTGGCCTTGGAACGAGCAGTACTTC. It encodes CSARDRWPWNEQYF. The chain joins TRBV20-1 to TRBJ2-7, with D uncertain. The CDR3 length is 14 residues. Germline CDR1 and CDR2: DFQATT and SNEGSKA (reference sequence). With 0 bases removed from V and 5 bases from J, the gap between germline ends came to 14 bases.

CDR3 region: CASSADRINTEAFF. The CDR3 bases are TGTGCCAGCAGCGCCGACAGGATAAACACTGAAGCTTTCTTT. The chain carries TRBV11-2 and TRBJ1-1; a possible D gene is TRBD1 (6 bases). The V end was cut by 5 bases, the J end by 2 bases, with 12 bases between. The CDR3 runs 14 residues. The germline V gene has CDR1 SGHAT and CDR2 FQNNGV. Using reference TRBV11-2 and TRBJ1-1 for the parts outside the CDR3, the full variable domain is EAGVAQSPRYKIIEKRQSVAFWCNPISGHATLYWYQQILGQGPKLLIQFQNNGVVDDSQLPKDRFSAERLKGVDSTLKIQPAKLEDSAVYLCASSADRINTEAFFGQGTRLTVV.

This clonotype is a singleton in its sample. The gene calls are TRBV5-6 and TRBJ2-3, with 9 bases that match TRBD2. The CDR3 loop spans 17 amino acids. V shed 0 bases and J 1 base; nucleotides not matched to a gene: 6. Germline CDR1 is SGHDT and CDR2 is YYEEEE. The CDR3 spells CASSLGVSGSRTDTQYF. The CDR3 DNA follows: TGTGCCAGCAGCTTGGGAGTTAGCGGGAGCCGCACAGATACGCAGTATTTT.

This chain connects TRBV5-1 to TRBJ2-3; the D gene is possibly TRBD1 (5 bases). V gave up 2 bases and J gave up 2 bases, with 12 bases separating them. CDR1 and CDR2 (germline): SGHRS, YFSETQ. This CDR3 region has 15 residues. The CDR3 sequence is CASSLRGSPTDTQYF. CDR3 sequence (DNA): TGCGCCAGCAGCTTAAGGGGCAGTCCCACAGATACGCAGTATTTT.

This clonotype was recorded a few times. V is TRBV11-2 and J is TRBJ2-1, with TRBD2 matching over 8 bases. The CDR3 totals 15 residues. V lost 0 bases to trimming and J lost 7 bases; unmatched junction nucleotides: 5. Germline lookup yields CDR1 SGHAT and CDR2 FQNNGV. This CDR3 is CASSLDQGTRNEQFF. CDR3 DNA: TGTGCCAGCAGCTTAGATCAGGGGACTAGAAATGAGCAGTTCTTC.

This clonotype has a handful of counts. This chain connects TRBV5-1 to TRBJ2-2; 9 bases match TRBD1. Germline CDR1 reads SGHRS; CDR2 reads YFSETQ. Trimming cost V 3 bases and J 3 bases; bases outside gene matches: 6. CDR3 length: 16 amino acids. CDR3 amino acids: CASSSTGGRDTGELFF. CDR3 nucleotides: TGCGCCAGCAGCTCTACAGGGGGCAGAGACACCGGGGAGCTGTTTTTT.